These 26 T cell receptor beta chains were all obtained from the same sample, sequenced in a study of primary melanoma T cells and metastatic recurrence. Produced via immunoSEQ multiplex PCR; TCRdb's table is partial and in-frame only. The table lists roughly 2,500 clones, about three quarters of them singletons. Material for sequencing was melanoma tumor tissue. Every receptor here comes from a human donor with melanoma.

This sequence joins TRBV11-3 and TRBJ1-1, with 11 nucleotides matching TRBD1. The CDR3 spans 15 residues. The V and J ends lost 4 bases and 5 bases, in that order; junction bases with no gene match: 6. Germline lookup yields CDR1 SGHNT and CDR2 YENEEA. As DNA, the CDR3 is TGTGCCAGCAGCTATACCGGGACAGGGGGAACTGAAGCTTTCTTT. Its protein product is CASSYTGTGGTEAFF.

This chain links TRBV6-8 with TRBJ1-2, with a weak D call TRBD1 (6 bases). The CDR3 is 13 residues long. Trimming removed 4 bases from V and 6 bases from J, with 12 bases in between. CDR1 is MNHGY, CDR2 SAAAGT, per germline. The CDR3 DNA reads as TGTGCCAGCAGTTCCGGACAGAGCCATGGCTACACCTTC. Translated: CASSSGQSHGYTF.

The chain links TRBV5-1 to TRBJ2-3; 11 positions agree with TRBD1. This CDR3 has 15 amino acids. Trimming cost V 4 bases and J 3 bases; bases outside gene matches: 4. Germline loops: CDR1 SGHRS, CDR2 YFSETQ. For the CDR3, the DNA is TGCGCCAGCAGCCTGGGACAGGGGGTGACAGATACGCAGTATTTT. It is translated as CASSLGQGVTDTQYF.

This CDR3 reads CASSSPRSGRTDTQYF. CDR3 bases: TGTGCCAGCAGCTCACCGCGTAGCGGGAGAACAGATACGCAGTATTTT. The rearrangement links TRBV11-3 to TRBJ2-3; 9 bases are shared with TRBD2. Germline CDR1 is SGHNT and CDR2 is YENEEA. CDR3 length: 16 residues. The trim removed 4 bases at V and 3 bases at J, leaving 8 bases unmatched. Using reference TRBV11-3 and TRBJ2-3 for the parts outside the CDR3, the full variable domain is EAGVVQSPRYKIIEKKQPVAFWCNPISGHNTLYWYLQNLGQGPELLIRYENEEAVDDSQLPKDRFSAERLKGVDSTLKIQPAELGDSAVYLCASSSPRSGRTDTQYFGPGTRLTVL.

CDR3: CASSRGQGVGELFF. The CDR3 DNA is TGTGCCAGCAGCCGTGGACAGGGGGTCGGGGAGCTGTTTTTT. This chain joins TRBV6-8 and TRBJ2-2, with TRBD1 matching 10 bases. J was trimmed by 7 bases and V by 6 bases; bases with no gene match: 5. This CDR3 is 14 amino acids long. Germline CDR1 and CDR2: MNHGY and SAAAGT.

The chain couples TRBV11-3 to TRBJ2-7, with D tentatively TRBD2 (7 bases). There are 14 residues in the CDR3. V was trimmed by 4 bases and J by 4 bases, leaving 14 bases between them. Germline loops: CDR1 SGHNT, CDR2 YENEEA. CDR3 bases: TGTGCCAGCAGCTGGCAAGGGGGGGCGTACGAGCAGTACTTC. It specifies CASSWQGGAYEQYF.

Comment on this clone: One end of the junction varies from germline; a read error may be responsible. CDR3 loop: CASSRVGQAYNKQFF. CDR3 in DNA: TGTGCCAGCAGCCGCGTGGGACAGGCCTACAATAAGCAGTTCTTC. The chain recombines TRBV6-8 with TRBJ2-1, with 8 bases lining up with TRBD1. Germline CDR1 and CDR2: MNHGY and SAAAGT. The CDR3 loop spans 15 amino acids.

V and J are TRBV14 and TRBJ1-3; 7 bases are shared with TRBD1. The CDR3 loop spans 13 amino acids. Unmatched junction bases numbered 9, after V lost 8 bases and J lost 8 bases. Germline V CDR1 and CDR2: SGHDN, FVKESK. The CDR3 nucleotides are TGTGCCAGCCAGGGGGACTTGGGGCACACCATATATTTT. Its protein product is CASQGDLGHTIYF.

This clone has just a few counts. The V call is TRBV19, the J call TRBJ2-7; D uncertain. Germline loops: CDR1 LNHDA, CDR2 SQIVND (reference sequence). V gave up 5 bases and J gave up 0 bases, with 8 bases separating them. The CDR3 contains 13 residues. CDR3 amino acids: CASSPSTSYEQYF. CDR3 coding DNA: TGTGCCAGTAGTCCCTCGACCTCCTACGAGCAGTACTTC.

The chain has TRBV19 and TRBJ2-2; a weak D match, TRBD1 (6 bases). V was shortened by 10 bases and J by 2 bases, with 11 bases between the two germline ends. This CDR3 is built from 13 residues. CDR1 is LNHDA, CDR2 SQIVND, per germline (reference sequence). Here the CDR3 reads CATGQPNTGELFF. CDR3 DNA sequence: TGTGCCACAGGACAGCCCAACACCGGGGAGCTGTTTTTT. The full variable domain, its missing parts supplied by reference TRBV19 and TRBJ2-2, is DGGITQSPKYLFRKEGQNVTLSCEQNLNHDAMYWYRQDPGQGLRLIYYSQIVNDFQKGDIAEGYSVSREKKESFPLTVTSAQKNPTAFYLCATGQPNTGELFFGEGSRLTVL.

CDR3 protein: CASSPRPVVTDTQYF. As DNA, the CDR3 is TGTGCCAGCAGTCCCCGCCCGGTGGTTACAGATACGCAGTATTTT. V and J are TRBV6-8 and TRBJ2-3; D unclear. This CDR3 has 15 amino acids. Germline assignment: CDR1 MNHGY and CDR2 SAAAGT. Trimming left V 5 bases short and J 3 bases short, with 15 bases between.

The chain combines TRBV18 with TRBJ2-3; the match to TRBD1 covers 9 bases. The CDR3 has 15 residues. The germline CDR1 and CDR2 sequences are KGHSH and LQKENI. The J segment lost 5 bases and the V segment lost 3 bases, leaving 6 bases of the junction unmatched. CDR3 region: CASSPEGQGGDTQYF. The CDR3 DNA sequence: TGTGCCAGCTCACCCGAGGGACAGGGTGGAGATACGCAGTATTTT. Combining the CDR3 with reference TRBV18 and TRBJ2-3 gives the whole variable domain NAGVMQNPRHLVRRRGQEARLRCSPMKGHSHVYWYRQLPEEGLKFMVYLQKENIIDESGMPKERFSAEFPKEGPSILRIQQVVRGDSAAYFCASSPEGQGGDTQYFGPGTRLTVL.

The chain combines TRBV19 with TRBJ1-1; maybe TRBD1 (5 bases). Trimming stripped 3 bases from V and 2 bases from J, with 10 bases between. The CDR3 spans 14 residues. Germline V CDR1 and CDR2: LNHDA, SQIVND (reference sequence). The CDR3 loop is CASSMGGINTEAFF. CDR3 DNA: TGTGCCAGTAGTATGGGGGGTATAAACACTGAAGCTTTCTTT. Full variable domain (rest looked up from reference TRBV19 and TRBJ1-1): DGGITQSPKYLFRKEGQNVTLSCEQNLNHDAMYWYRQDPGQGLRLIYYSQIVNDFQKGDIAEGYSVSREKKESFPLTVTSAQKNPTAFYLCASSMGGINTEAFFGQGTRLTVV.

The V and J genes are TRBV19 and TRBJ2-3; tentative D call: TRBD1 (5 bases). Between the trimmed V and J ends, which lost 9 bases and 5 bases, there was a span of 12 bases. CDR1 and CDR2 from the germline V gene are LNHDA and SQIVND (reference sequence). The length of the CDR3 is 12 residues. The CDR3 region is CASRVSGDTQYF. The CDR3 nucleotides read TGTGCCAGCAGGGTGTCTGGAGATACGCAGTATTTT.

The CDR3 DNA reads TGCGCCAGCAGCCAAGATGTAGGGGGGCACTGGGAGCAGTACTTC. This codes for CASSQDVGGHWEQYF. This chain links TRBV1 with TRBJ2-7. TRBV1 is assigned pseudogene status. CDR3 length: 15 amino acids.

This clone has only one observation. The rearrangement links TRBV5-1 to TRBJ2-7; 10 bases align to TRBD1. This CDR3 region has 19 residues. V shed 4 bases and J 3 bases; nucleotides not matched to a gene: 19. The V gene's germline CDR1 is SGHRS and CDR2 YFSETQ. The CDR3 bases are TGCGCCAGCAGCGCCAGGGGACAGGGGAGCTTCGGCTTAGACTACGAGCAGTACTTC. It is translated as CASSARGQGSFGLDYEQYF.

V is TRBV15 and J is TRBJ1-5, with no clear D. V was pared by 5 bases and J by 5 bases, with 16 bases between. The CDR3 runs 15 residues. Germline V gene lookup returns CDR1 LNHNV and CDR2 YYDKDF (reference sequence). The CDR3 DNA sequence: TGTGCCACCAGCCCCCGCCGGGAAATTCATCAGCCCCAGCATTTT. It translates to CATSPRREIHQPQHF.

This clone was seen a single time. The chain combines TRBV29-1 with TRBJ1-1, with 10 bases matching TRBD1. Germline CDR1 reads SQVTM; CDR2 reads ANQGSEA. The length of the CDR3 is 13 residues. The junction had 6 bases not matched to a gene; V was cut back by 7 bases and J by 4 bases. In nucleotides, the CDR3 is TGCAGCGCTCGGGACAGGGGTGGCACTGAAGCTTTCTTT. Its translation: CSARDRGGTEAFF.

J is TRBJ2-7 and V is TRBV18; 8 bases line up with TRBD1. V trimming: 1 base; J trimming: 2 bases; junction bases outside the gene matches: 4. This CDR3 is 15 amino acids long. Germline V gives CDR1 KGHSH, CDR2 LQKENI. CDR3 amino acids: CASSPRQGRAYEQYF. CDR3 nucleotide sequence: TGTGCCAGCTCACCACGACAGGGGCGGGCCTACGAGCAGTACTTC.

The CDR3 DNA sequence: TGTGCCAGTAGAAATACCGGGACTAGCGCCTACGAGCAGTACTTC. Its protein product is CASRNTGTSAYEQYF. This sequence joins TRBV19 and TRBJ2-7, with 10 bases lining up with TRBD2. The CDR3 contains 15 residues. V was clipped by 6 bases and J by 2 bases; unmatched bases: 7. Germline V CDR1 and CDR2: LNHDA, SQIVND (reference sequence).

The rearrangement uses TRBV7-1 and TRBJ2-2, with a tentative D call TRBD2 (5 bases). Being an ORF, TRBV7-1 has a function that is uncertain. This CDR3 has 15 residues. Trimming took 4 bases from V and 1 from J, leaving 10 bases between them. CDR3 protein: CASSLGGLNTGELFF. CDR3 DNA: TGTGCCAGCAGCTTAGGAGGTCTGAACACCGGGGAGCTGTTTTTT.

The chain has TRBV6-8 and TRBJ2-7; 13 bases fit TRBD2. The J segment lost 4 bases and the V segment lost 6 bases, leaving 12 bases of the junction unmatched. The germline V gene has CDR1 MNHGY and CDR2 SAAAGT. This CDR3 comprises 17 residues. The CDR3 spells CASSRTSGGAVGYEQYF. DNA for the CDR3: TGTGCCAGCAGCCGAACTAGCGGGGGGGCCGTAGGTTACGAGCAGTACTTC.

This clone turned up a few times. The CDR3 reads CASSRDGEKLFF. As DNA, the CDR3 is TGCGCCAGCAGTAGGGACGGTGAAAAACTGTTTTTT. The genes are TRBV10-2 and TRBJ1-4; TRBD1 is a possible D gene (5 bases). V was trimmed by 5 bases and J by 7 bases, leaving 8 bases between them. CDR3 length equals 12 residues. The germline V gene has CDR1 WSHSY and CDR2 SAAADI.

This chain uses TRBV11-3 with TRBJ1-3, with 7 bases fitting TRBD1. With 6 bases clipped from V and 1 base from J, the junction kept 6 bases outside the gene matches. CDR1 is SGHNT and CDR2 is YENEEA in the germline V gene. There are 15 residues in the CDR3. The CDR3 DNA reads TGTGCCAGCAGTTACCGGACAGGATCTGGAAACACCATATATTTT. This gives the protein CASSYRTGSGNTIYF.

This clone ranks as medium-sized. The chain is built from TRBV1 and TRBJ1-6. TRBV1 is marked as a pseudogene. The CDR3 loop spans 14 amino acids. DNA of the CDR3: TGCGCCAGCAGCACCCGGACGGAGAGTTCACCCCTCCACTTT. Amino acids: CASSTRTESSPLHF.

This clone was picked up a small number of times. CDR3 sequence: CASSSTGLGQPQHF. The CDR3 DNA follows: TGTGCCAGCAGCTCGACAGGTCTTGGTCAGCCCCAGCATTTT. This sequence joins TRBV14 and TRBJ1-5; weak D call: TRBD1 (6 bases). CDR3 size: 14 residues. The V end lost 5 bases, the J end lost 6 bases, and 14 bases lay between the germline ends. Germline V gene lookup returns CDR1 SGHDN and CDR2 FVKESK.